Shown below are 8 T cell receptor beta chains from a single sample sequenced in a study of PD-1 blockade in classical Hodgkin lymphoma. Using immunoSEQ multiplex PCR, the repertoire was profiled, and TCRdb retains in-frame clones only, with some absent. The profile shows tens of thousands of clones, approximately 78% of them singletons. All patients experienced relapse after autologous stem cell transplantation, and brentuximab vedotin exposure was variable. Sequenced here: peripheral blood mononuclear cells (PBMCs), sampled at baseline. All receptors come from a human donor with classical Hodgkin lymphoma.

V gene TRBV6-1 combines with J gene TRBJ1-1, with D possibly matching TRBD1 (6 bases). The CDR3 extends over 15 amino acids. V dropped 3 bases and J dropped 5 bases, with 16 bases sitting between them. CDR1 and CDR2 from the germline V gene are MNHNS and SASEGT. The CDR3 here is CASSESGTRGTEAFF. CDR3 bases: TGTGCCAGCAGTGAGTCCGGGACACGGGGGACTGAAGCTTTCTTT.

This chain joins TRBV4-1 and TRBJ2-3, with D tentatively TRBD2 (6 bases). Germline CDR1 MGHRA, CDR2 YSYEKL. Trimming left V 5 bases short and J 5 bases short, with 14 bases between. This CDR3 is built from 14 residues. The CDR3 DNA sequence: TGCGCCAGCAGCTCCCAAGGTAGCGGAGATACGCAGTATTTT. The encoded protein is CASSSQGSGDTQYF.

This chain uses TRBV27 with TRBJ2-5, with TRBD2 matching over 13 bases. The CDR3 length is 15 residues. CDR1 is MNHEY, CDR2 SMNVEV, per germline (reference sequence). With V trimmed by 5 bases and J by 7 bases, 7 bases remained unmatched. CDR3 protein: CASSARTSGGGTQYF. CDR3 DNA sequence: TGTGCCAGCAGTGCCCGGACTAGCGGGGGAGGGACCCAGTACTTC.

This sequence joins TRBV2 and TRBJ2-3; TRBD1 aligns across 9 bases. The CDR3 sequence is 18 residues long. Losses at the gene ends were 6 bases for V and 3 bases for J; bases not matched to a gene: 16. Germline CDR1 and CDR2: SNHLY and FYNNEI. The CDR3 spells CASSRNLQTGGSTDTQYF. The CDR3 region has the DNA TGTGCCAGCAGCCGAAACCTCCAGACAGGGGGTTCAACAGATACGCAGTATTTT.

This chain links TRBV2 with TRBJ1-4; D ambiguous. Trimming took off 4 bases at V and 6 bases at J, with 12 bases between the two ends. The CDR3 totals 14 residues. Germline assignment: CDR1 SNHLY and CDR2 FYNNEI. DNA for the CDR3: TGTGCCAGCAGTGTTGACGGTTGGGATGAAAAACTGTTTTTT. Protein: CASSVDGWDEKLFF.

The chain joins TRBV5-4 to TRBJ1-1; possibly TRBD1 for D (5 bases). The CDR3 sequence is 14 residues long. V dropped 4 bases and J dropped 11 bases, with 21 bases sitting between them. Looked up from germline, CDR1 is SGHNT and CDR2 is YYREEE (reference sequence). CDR3 DNA: TGTGCCAGCAGCGAGAATAGGGGTATTGACGGGGCTTTCTTT. This encodes CASSENRGIDGAFF.

This chain uses TRBV6-6 with TRBJ1-1, with D hard to call. The CDR3 spans 14 residues. V was cut by 7 bases and J by 1 base, with 13 bases left in between. Germline CDR1 and CDR2: MNHNY and SVGAGI (reference sequence). The CDR3 loop is CASIPFGGNTEAFF. CDR3 sequence (DNA): TGTGCCAGCATCCCATTCGGAGGGAACACTGAAGCTTTCTTT.

The chain links TRBV4-2 to TRBJ2-7; 11 nucleotides align to TRBD2. CDR1 is LGHNA, CDR2 YNFKEQ, per germline. The CDR3 length is 16 residues. After removal of 4 bases from V and 2 bases from J, the junction contained 7 bases not matched to a gene. Written as DNA, the CDR3 is TGTGCCAGCAGCCTCAATAGCGGGGGGGACGCCTACGAGCAGTACTTC. Protein sequence: CASSLNSGGDAYEQYF.